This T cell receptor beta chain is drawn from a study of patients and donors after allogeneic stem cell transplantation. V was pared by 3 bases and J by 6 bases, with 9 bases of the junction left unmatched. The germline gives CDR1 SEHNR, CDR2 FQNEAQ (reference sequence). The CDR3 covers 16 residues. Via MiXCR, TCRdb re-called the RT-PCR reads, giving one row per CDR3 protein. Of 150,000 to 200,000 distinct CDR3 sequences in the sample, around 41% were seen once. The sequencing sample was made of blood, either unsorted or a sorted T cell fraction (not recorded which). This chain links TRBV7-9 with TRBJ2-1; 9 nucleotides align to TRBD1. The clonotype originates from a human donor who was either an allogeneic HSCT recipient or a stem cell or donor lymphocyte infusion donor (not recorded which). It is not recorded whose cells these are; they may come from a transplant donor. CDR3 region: CASSFRRTGEGNEQFF. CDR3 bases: TGTGCCAGCAGCTTCCGACGGACAGGGGAGGGCAATGAGCAGTTCTTC.